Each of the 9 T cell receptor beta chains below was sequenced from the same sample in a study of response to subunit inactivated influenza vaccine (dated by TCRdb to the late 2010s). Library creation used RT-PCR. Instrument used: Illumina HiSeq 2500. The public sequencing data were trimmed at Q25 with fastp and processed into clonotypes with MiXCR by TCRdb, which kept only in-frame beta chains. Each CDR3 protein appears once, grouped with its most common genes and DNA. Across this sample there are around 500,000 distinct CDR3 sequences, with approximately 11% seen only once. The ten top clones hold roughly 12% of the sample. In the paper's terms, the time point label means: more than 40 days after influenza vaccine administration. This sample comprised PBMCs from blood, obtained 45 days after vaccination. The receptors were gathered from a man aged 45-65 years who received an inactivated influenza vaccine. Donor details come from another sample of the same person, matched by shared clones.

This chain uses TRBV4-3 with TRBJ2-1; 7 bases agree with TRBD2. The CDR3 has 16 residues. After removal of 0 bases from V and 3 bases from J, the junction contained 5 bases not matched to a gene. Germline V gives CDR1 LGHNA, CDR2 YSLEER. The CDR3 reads CASSQDSSGGYNEQFF. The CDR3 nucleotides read TGCGCCAGCAGCCAAGATTCTAGCGGAGGCTACAATGAGCAGTTCTTC.

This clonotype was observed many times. The DNA of the CDR3 is TGCGCCAGCAGCTTCCGGGACAGGGGAGGCCACGAGCAGTACTTC. As protein: CASSFRDRGGHEQYF. This chain uses TRBV5-1 with TRBJ2-7, with 10 positions matching TRBD1. V lost 2 bases to trimming and J lost 5 bases; unmatched junction nucleotides: 7. The germline CDR1 and CDR2 sequences are SGHRS and YFSETQ. The CDR3 runs 15 residues.

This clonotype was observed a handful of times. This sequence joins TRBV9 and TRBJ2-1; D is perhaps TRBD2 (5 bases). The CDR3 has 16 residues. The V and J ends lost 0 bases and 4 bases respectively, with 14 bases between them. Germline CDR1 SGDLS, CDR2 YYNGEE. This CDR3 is CASSVGGSVKYNEQFF. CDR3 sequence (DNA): TGTGCCAGCAGCGTAGGCGGTAGCGTAAAATACAATGAGCAGTTCTTC.

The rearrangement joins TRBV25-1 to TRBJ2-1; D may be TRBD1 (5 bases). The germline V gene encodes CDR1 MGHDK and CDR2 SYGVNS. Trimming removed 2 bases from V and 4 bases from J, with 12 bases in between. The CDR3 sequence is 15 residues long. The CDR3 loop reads CASSEGWGVYNEQFF. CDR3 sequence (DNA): TGTGCCAGCAGTGAAGGTTGGGGCGTGTACAATGAGCAGTTCTTC.

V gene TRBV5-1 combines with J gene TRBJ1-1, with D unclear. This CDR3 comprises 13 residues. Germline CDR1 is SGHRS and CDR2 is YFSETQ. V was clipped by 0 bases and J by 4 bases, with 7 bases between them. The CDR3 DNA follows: TGCGCCAGCAGCTTGGCGCCTACCACTGAAGCTTTCTTT. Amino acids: CASSLAPTTEAFF. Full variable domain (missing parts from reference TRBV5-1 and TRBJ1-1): KAGVTQTPRYLIKTRGQQVTLSCSPISGHRSVSWYQQTPGQGLQFLFEYFSETQRNKGNFPGRFSGRQFSNSRSEMNVSTLELGDSALYLCASSLAPTTEAFFGQGTRLTVV.

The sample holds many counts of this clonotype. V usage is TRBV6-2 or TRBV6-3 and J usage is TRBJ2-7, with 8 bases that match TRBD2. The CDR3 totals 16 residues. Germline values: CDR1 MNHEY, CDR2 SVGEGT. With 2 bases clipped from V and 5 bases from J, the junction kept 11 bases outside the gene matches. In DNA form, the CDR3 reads TGTGCCAGCAGTTACGTCATAGGGAGCGGGAGCGACGAGCAGTACTTC. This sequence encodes CASSYVIGSGSDEQYF.

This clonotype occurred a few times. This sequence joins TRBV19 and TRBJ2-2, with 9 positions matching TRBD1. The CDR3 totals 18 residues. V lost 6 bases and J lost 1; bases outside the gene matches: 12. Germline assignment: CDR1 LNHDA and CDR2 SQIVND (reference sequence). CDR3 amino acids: CASSTSGQGFKNTGELFF. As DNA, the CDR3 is TGTGCCAGTAGCACCTCTGGACAGGGGTTCAAGAACACCGGGGAGCTGTTTTTT.

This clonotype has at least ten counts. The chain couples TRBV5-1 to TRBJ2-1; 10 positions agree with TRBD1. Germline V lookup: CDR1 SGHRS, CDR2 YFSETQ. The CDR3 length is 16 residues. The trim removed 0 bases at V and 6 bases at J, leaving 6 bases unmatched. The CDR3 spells CASSLVGDRGTNEQFF. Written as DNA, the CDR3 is TGCGCCAGCAGCTTGGTGGGGGACAGGGGAACCAATGAGCAGTTCTTC.

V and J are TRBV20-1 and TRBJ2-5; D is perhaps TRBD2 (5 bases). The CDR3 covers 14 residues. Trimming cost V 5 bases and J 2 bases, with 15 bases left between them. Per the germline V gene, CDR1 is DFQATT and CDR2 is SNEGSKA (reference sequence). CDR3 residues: CSAQEDVYQETQYF. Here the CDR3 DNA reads TGCAGTGCTCAGGAGGACGTATATCAAGAGACCCAGTACTTC.